The clone carrying this T cell receptor (beta chain) was picked up a small number of times. This sample was taken from a study of blood T cell repertoires in COVID-19. In the study overall: The cDNA or gDNA used as material had been derived from T cells, B-cell-depleted T cells, or PBMCs.

Trimming removed 7 bases from V and 7 bases from J; junction bases left unmatched: 12. The CDR3 is 15 residues long. The V gene's germline CDR1 is ENHRY and CDR2 SYGVKD. Per the study methods: Amplification of reference gene primers was used by the study to estimate nucleated cell counts. TCRdb keeps only in-frame clones here, not all; method: immunoSEQ multiplex PCR. That table furnishes V, J and clone size, whereas the DNA furnished D and trimming. The sample has over 350,000 clones; about nine tenths are singletons. Material: peripheral blood. This rearrangement joins TRBV10-3 to TRBJ1-1, with 10 bases aligning to TRBD1. The receptor was isolated from a woman younger than 45 with active or convalescent COVID-19. CDR3 loop: CAINLSGTGASEAFF. The CDR3 DNA reads TGTGCCATCAACCTTTCCGGGACAGGGGCGAGTGAAGCTTTCTTT.